Listed here are 25 T cell receptor beta chains from one sample, sequenced in a study of cytomegalovirus exposure and HLA in healthy donors. Both 60 Vbeta primers and 13 Jbeta primers went into the PCR. Using immunoSEQ multiplex PCR, the repertoire was profiled, and TCRdb retains in-frame clones only, with some absent. The sample lists 150,000 to 200,000 clones, 70% to 80% occurring once. Sequencing was carried out using PBMCs. These receptors came from a man in his forties in good health and CMV-seronegative.

The chain recombines TRBV28 with TRBJ2-5; 7 bases are shared with TRBD2. CDR3 length equals 16 residues. Germline-derived CDR1 and CDR2 are MDHEN and SYDVKM. Losses at the gene ends were 6 bases for V and 5 bases for J; bases not matched to a gene: 15. CDR3 sequence (DNA): TGTGCCAGCAGAAGCGGGGCTACTCTGCCGGGGGAGACCCAGTACTTC. Translation gives CASRSGATLPGETQYF.

This chain uses TRBV25-1 with TRBJ2-5; a weak D match, TRBD2 (5 bases). The CDR3 is made up of 13 amino acids. Germline CDR1 reads MGHDK; CDR2 reads SYGVNS. V was shortened by 9 bases and J by 5 bases, with 16 bases between the two germline ends. The CDR3 DNA reads TGTGCCAGTGTAGGACTGCCTGGGGAGACCCAGTACTTC. It yields the protein CASVGLPGETQYF.

This clone was seen a single time. V gene TRBV6-5 combines with J gene TRBJ2-7; D perhaps matches TRBD2 (6 bases). Germline CDR1 and CDR2: MNHEY and SVGAGI. Trimming removed 7 bases at V and 1 base at J, with 14 bases between. The CDR3 runs to 14 residues. DNA of the CDR3: TGTGCCAGCACGGGGACCCGGGGGTCCTACGAGCAGTACTTC. It codes for CASTGTRGSYEQYF.

This clone was picked up a small number of times. The genes are TRBV27 and TRBJ2-1; 11 bases agree with TRBD2. The J segment lost 4 bases and the V segment lost 6 bases, leaving 2 bases of the junction unmatched. CDR3 length: 14 amino acids. Germline-derived CDR1 and CDR2 are MNHEY and SMNVEV (reference sequence). The CDR3 bases are TGTGCCAGCAGGACTAGCGGGAATTACAATGAGCAGTTCTTC. This gives the protein CASRTSGNYNEQFF.

This clone was counted only a few times. The chain is built from TRBV7-2 and TRBJ2-3; D remains ambiguous. Germline V gene lookup returns CDR1 SGHTA and CDR2 FQGNSA. The CDR3 totals 15 residues. V was pared by 0 bases and J by 3 bases, with 10 bases between. The CDR3 sequence is CASSLALVRTDTQYF. Here the CDR3 DNA reads TGTGCCAGCAGCTTAGCGCTAGTGAGGACAGATACGCAGTATTTT.

The rearrangement uses TRBV11-2 and TRBJ2-7; possibly TRBD1 for D (5 bases). From germline, CDR1 is SGHAT and CDR2 FQNNGV. The CDR3 length is 12 residues. Deletions cut 5 bases from V and 4 bases from J, with 9 bases between. CDR3 loop: CASSLDSYEQYF. For the CDR3, the DNA is TGTGCCAGCAGCCTTGACAGTTACGAGCAGTACTTC.

The chain links TRBV4-3 to TRBJ1-2; 10 nucleotides match TRBD1. The CDR3 covers 16 residues. V lost 2 bases, J lost 6 bases, and 9 bases stayed unmatched. The germline V gene has CDR1 LGHNA and CDR2 YSLEER. The chain's CDR3 is CASSQSGTGDFHGYTF. CDR3 bases: TGCGCCAGCAGCCAATCCGGGACAGGGGATTTCCATGGCTACACCTTC.

The table lists this clone with a count of one. V usage is TRBV19 and J usage is TRBJ2-7, with D unresolved. With 6 bases removed from V and 0 bases from J, the gap between germline ends came to 6 bases. Per germline, CDR1 LNHDA and CDR2 SQIVND (reference sequence). The CDR3 contains 12 residues. For the CDR3, the DNA is TGTGCCAGTAGCCGGAGCTCCTACGAGCAGTACTTC. Translation: CASSRSSYEQYF.

The rearrangement uses TRBV11-3 and TRBJ2-5, with 7 nucleotides matching TRBD1. V gave up 5 bases and J gave up 4 bases; unmatched junction bases: 10. The germline V gene has CDR1 SGHNT and CDR2 YENEEA. The CDR3 runs 15 residues. The CDR3 sequence is CASSHGQELIETQYF. CDR3 nucleotide sequence: TGTGCCAGCAGCCACGGACAGGAACTAATAGAGACCCAGTACTTC.

Turning to this clone: The junction shows a germline mismatch at one end, possibly a read error. V and J are TRBV7-9 and TRBJ1-4, with TRBD1 identical over 7 bases. There are 16 residues in the CDR3. Germline V gene lookup returns CDR1 SEHNR and CDR2 FQNEAQ (reference sequence). The CDR3 nucleotides read TGTTCCAGCAGCCGCTCTACGGGACAGACTAATGAAAAACTGTTTTTT. Translation gives CSSSRSTGQTNEKLFF. The variable domain in full, with the rest retrieved from reference TRBV7-9 and TRBJ1-4, is DTGVSQNPRHKITKRGQNVTFRCDPISEHNRLYWYRQTLGQGPEFLTYFQNEAQLEKSRLLSDRFSAERPKGSFSTLEIQRTEQGDSAMYLCSSSRSTGQTNEKLFFGSGTQLSVL.

The chain has TRBV5-1 and TRBJ2-5, with 9 bases fitting TRBD1. CDR3 length: 14 residues. V dropped 4 bases and J dropped 5; count of bases not matched to a gene: 6. Germline V lookup: CDR1 SGHRS, CDR2 YFSETQ. CDR3 loop: CASSRTGDVETQYF. DNA for the CDR3: TGCGCCAGCAGCCGGACAGGGGATGTGGAGACCCAGTACTTC.

The sample holds a few counts of this clone. The CDR3 nucleotides read TGTGCCAGGAGGTGGACAGGGAGAACTGAAGCTTTCTTT. Protein product: CARRWTGRTEAFF. V and J are TRBV27 and TRBJ1-1; 8 bases fit TRBD1. The CDR3 is 13 amino acids. Per germline, CDR1 MNHEY and CDR2 SMNVEV (reference sequence). After removal of 9 bases from V and 5 bases from J, the junction contained 8 bases not matched to a gene.

The V gene is TRBV14, the J gene TRBJ2-1, with D perhaps TRBD1 (6 bases). The CDR3 length is 14 residues. Trimming removed 1 base at V and 8 bases at J, with 12 bases between. The germline V gene encodes CDR1 SGHDN and CDR2 FVKESK. CDR3 coding DNA: TGTGCCAGCAGCCAAGTTACAGGGTGGGATGAGCAGTTCTTC. It translates to CASSQVTGWDEQFF.

The chain has TRBV5-5 and TRBJ2-7, with 9 bases matching TRBD2. J lost 0 bases, V lost 1 base, and 5 bases had no gene match. CDR1 and CDR2 (germline): SGHKS, YYEKEE (reference sequence). This CDR3 has 16 amino acids. CDR3 amino acids: CASSLLISGSSYEQYF. The CDR3 DNA follows: TGTGCCAGCAGCTTGTTAATTAGCGGGAGCTCCTACGAGCAGTACTTC. The whole variable domain, filled in from reference TRBV5-5 and TRBJ2-7, reads DAGVTQSPTHLIKTRGQQVTLRCSPISGHKSVSWYQQVLGQGPQFIFQYYEKEERGRGNFPDRFSARQFPNYSSELNVNALLLGDSALYLCASSLLISGSSYEQYFGPGTRLTVT.

With respect to this clone: A junction end diverges from the germline sequence, so it may reflect a read error. The gene calls are TRBV10-3 and TRBJ2-3; TRBD1 agrees at 7 bases. The CDR3 spans 14 residues. Germline CDR1 ENHRY, CDR2 SYGVKD. The CDR3 DNA is TGTGCCATCAGTGAGTTCAACGACAGGGCGGTCCTCCTTTTT. Protein sequence: CAISEFNDRAVLLF.

V is TRBV10-3 and J is TRBJ1-1, with TRBD1 matching 7 bases. This CDR3 comprises 14 residues. Germline V CDR1 and CDR2: ENHRY, SYGVKD. V lost 4 bases to trimming and J lost 7 bases; unmatched junction nucleotides: 9. The CDR3 loop is CAISGTYYRGEAFF. The CDR3 DNA sequence: TGTGCCATCAGTGGGACTTACTACAGGGGTGAAGCTTTCTTT.

V and J are TRBV29-1 and TRBJ1-4; D call uncertain. The V gene's germline CDR1 is SQVTM and CDR2 ANQGSEA. The CDR3 spans 12 residues. The V end lost 4 bases, the J end lost 5 bases, and 8 bases lay between the germline ends. CDR3: CSVVGPNEKLFF. DNA of the CDR3: TGCAGCGTTGTGGGCCCCAATGAAAAACTGTTTTTT.

This clone was picked up one time. V gene TRBV29-1 combines with J gene TRBJ2-2, with 10 bases fitting TRBD1. Germline assignment: CDR1 SQVTM and CDR2 ANQGSEA. The CDR3 sequence is 14 residues long. Trimming cost V 5 bases and J 5 bases; bases outside gene matches: 5. DNA for the CDR3: TGCAGCGTTCGGGACAGGGGTTGGACCGGGGAGCTGTTTTTT. Amino acid sequence: CSVRDRGWTGELFF.

Only one count was recorded for this clone. This chain connects TRBV9 to TRBJ2-3; tentative D call: TRBD1 (5 bases). This CDR3 has 15 amino acids. Germline lookup yields CDR1 SGDLS and CDR2 YYNGEE. The V gene lost 3 bases and the J gene lost 5 bases, with 16 bases spanning the gap. CDR3 in DNA: TGTGCCAGCAGCGCCGACAGTGGTTTTAGAGATACGCAGTATTTT. It codes for CASSADSGFRDTQYF.

This clone was seen a few times. This chain joins TRBV27 and TRBJ1-2, with 7 positions matching TRBD1. The ends lost 6 bases at V and 0 bases at J; junction bases unmatched: 10. Germline-derived CDR1 and CDR2 are MNHEY and SMNVEV (reference sequence). This CDR3 contains 16 residues. As DNA, the CDR3 is TGTGCCAGCAGGCCGGGACAGACAAAACCTAACTATGGCTACACCTTC. It translates to CASRPGQTKPNYGYTF.

The chain combines TRBV30 with TRBJ2-2; TRBD1 is a possible D gene (6 bases). CDR3 length: 14 amino acids. CDR1 is GTSNPN, CDR2 SVGIG, per germline (reference sequence). V was trimmed by 5 bases and J by 4 bases, leaving 14 bases between them. The DNA for the CDR3 is TGTGCCTGGGGCCTGGGGGCAGCCACCGGGGAGCTGTTTTTT. This gives the protein CAWGLGAATGELFF.

The chain is built from TRBV4-2 and TRBJ2-1, with D possibly being TRBD1 (6 bases). V lost 4 bases and J 5 bases, leaving 15 bases between the germline ends. The germline CDR1 and CDR2 sequences are LGHNA and YNFKEQ. CDR3 length equals 15 residues. CDR3 protein: CASSLRQGPDNEQFF. The CDR3 nucleotides are TGTGCCAGCAGCCTCCGGCAGGGGCCGGACAATGAGCAGTTCTTC.

This clone was observed a few times. This chain connects TRBV18 to TRBJ2-1, with D possibly being TRBD2 (6 bases). Germline CDR1 KGHSH, CDR2 LQKENI. This CDR3 has 16 residues. Trimming removed 6 bases at V and 6 bases at J, with 21 bases between. The CDR3 region has the DNA TGTGCCAGCTCCTTCACAACATCTAGGAGGGGCAATGAGCAGTTCTTC. Encoded protein: CASSFTTSRRGNEQFF.

The chain uses TRBV5-1 and TRBJ2-1; TRBD2 matches at 11 bases. This CDR3 has 14 amino acids. J lost 7 bases, V lost 4 bases, and 4 bases had no gene match. The germline gives CDR1 SGHRS, CDR2 YFSETQ. In DNA, the CDR3 is TGCGCCAGCAGCACGACTAGCGGGAAGAATGAGCAGTTCTTC. This translates into CASSTTSGKNEQFF.

This chain joins TRBV9 and TRBJ2-1; weak D call: TRBD2 (6 bases). The length of the CDR3 is 15 residues. Between the trimmed V and J ends, which lost 0 bases and 9 bases, there was a span of 16 bases. Germline V gene sequence: CDR1 SGDLS, CDR2 YYNGEE. As DNA, the CDR3 is TGTGCCAGCAGCGTAGACCCCACTCTAGCGAGTGAGCAGTTCTTC. Its protein is CASSVDPTLASEQFF.